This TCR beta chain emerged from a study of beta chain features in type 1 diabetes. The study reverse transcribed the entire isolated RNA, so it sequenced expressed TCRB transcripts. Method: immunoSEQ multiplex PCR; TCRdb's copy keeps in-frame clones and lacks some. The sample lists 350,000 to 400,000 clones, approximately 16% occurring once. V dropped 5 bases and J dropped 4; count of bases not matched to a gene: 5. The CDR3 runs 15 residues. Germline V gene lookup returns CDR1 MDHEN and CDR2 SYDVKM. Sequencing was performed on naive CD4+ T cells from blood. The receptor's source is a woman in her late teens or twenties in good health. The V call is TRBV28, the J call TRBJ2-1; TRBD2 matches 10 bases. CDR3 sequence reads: CASSLAGEGYNEQFF. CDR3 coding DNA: TGTGCCAGCAGTCTAGCGGGAGAGGGGTACAATGAGCAGTTCTTC. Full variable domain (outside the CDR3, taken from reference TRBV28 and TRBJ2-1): DVKVTQSSRYLVKRTGEKVFLECVQDMDHENMFWYRQDPGLGLRLIYFSYDVKMKEKGDIPEGYSVSREKKERFSLILESASTNQTSMYLCASSLAGEGYNEQFFGPGTRLTVL.